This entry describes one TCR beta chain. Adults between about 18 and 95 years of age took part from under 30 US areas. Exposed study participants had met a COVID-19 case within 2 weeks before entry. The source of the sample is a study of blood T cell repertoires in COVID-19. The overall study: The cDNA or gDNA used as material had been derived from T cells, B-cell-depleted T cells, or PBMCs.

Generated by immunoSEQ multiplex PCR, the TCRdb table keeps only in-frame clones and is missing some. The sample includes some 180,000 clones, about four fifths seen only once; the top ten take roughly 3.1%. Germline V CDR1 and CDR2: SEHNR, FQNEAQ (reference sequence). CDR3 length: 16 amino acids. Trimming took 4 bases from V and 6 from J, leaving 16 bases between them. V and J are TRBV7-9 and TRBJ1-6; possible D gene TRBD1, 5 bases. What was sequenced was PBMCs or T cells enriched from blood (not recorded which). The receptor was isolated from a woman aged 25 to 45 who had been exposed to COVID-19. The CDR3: CASSSGVGQSNSPLHF. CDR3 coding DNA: TGTGCCAGCAGCTCGGGGGTGGGCCAGTCTAATTCACCCCTCCACTTT.